This is a list of T cell receptor beta chains from one sample in a study of blood T cells in healthy people across ages. From the 5' RACE reads, TCRdb called clonotypes with MiXCR, one entry per CDR3 protein. The sample holds some 750,000 distinct CDR3 sequences, 22% seen once. The sample taken for sequencing was blood. These receptor sequences come from a man in his 70s in good health. The CDR3 runs from the conserved cysteine through the conserved F or W. D genes are given only for firm matches.

j_call cdr3_length v_call d_call cdr3_aa
TRBJ2-2 15 TRBV5-1 TRBD2 CASSLPSGNAGELFF
TRBJ2-7 13 TRBV18 . CASSGLLTYEQYF
TRBJ1-1 15 TRBV10-3 TRBD1 CAISDHGQGVTEAFF
TRBJ2-5 14 TRBV20-1 TRBD2 CSARGTSGIETQYF
TRBJ2-5 14 TRBV6-5 . CASSYDRGQETQYF
TRBJ2-5 14 TRBV5-1 . CASSLGGVQETQYF
TRBJ1-6 14 TRBV12-3/TRBV12-4 . CASSLLRNNSPLHF
. 16 TRBV5-1 . CASSPPLDPSADEQFF
TRBJ2-5 13 TRBV29-1 . CSVEDRVQETQYF
TRBJ2-7 13 TRBV14 . CASSRRSSYEQYF
TRBJ2-1 15 TRBV12-3/TRBV12-4 TRBD1 CASSLAWTGGNEQFF